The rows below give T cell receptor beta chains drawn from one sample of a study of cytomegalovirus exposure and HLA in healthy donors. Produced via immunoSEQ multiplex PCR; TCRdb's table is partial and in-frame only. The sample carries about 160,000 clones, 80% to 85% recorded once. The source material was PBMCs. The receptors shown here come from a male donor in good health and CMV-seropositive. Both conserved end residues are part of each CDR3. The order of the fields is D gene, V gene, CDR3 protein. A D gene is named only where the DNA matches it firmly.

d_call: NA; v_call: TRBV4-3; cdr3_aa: CASSQVRQGNQPQHF
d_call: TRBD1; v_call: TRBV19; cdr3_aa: CASSARQGPKYEQYF
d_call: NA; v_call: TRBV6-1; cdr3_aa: CASSLRTADYEQYF
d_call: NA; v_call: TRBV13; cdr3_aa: CASSLGQGGYGYTF
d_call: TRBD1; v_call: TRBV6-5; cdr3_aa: CASSGGTGGFGYTF
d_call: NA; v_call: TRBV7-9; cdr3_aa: CASSPQNEQFF
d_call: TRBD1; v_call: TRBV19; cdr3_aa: CASSPGQGAYEQYF
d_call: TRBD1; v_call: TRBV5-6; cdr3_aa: CASSGGQGLAGNTIYF
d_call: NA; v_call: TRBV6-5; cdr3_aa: CASVAGSNEQFF
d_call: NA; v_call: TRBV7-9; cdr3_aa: CASSRMDAGRYGYTF
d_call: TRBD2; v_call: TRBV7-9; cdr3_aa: CASSPSSGSSYNEQFF
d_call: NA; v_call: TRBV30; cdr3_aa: CAWSVKFPRGRYSNQPQHF
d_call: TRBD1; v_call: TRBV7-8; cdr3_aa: CASSLGRGVWYGYTF
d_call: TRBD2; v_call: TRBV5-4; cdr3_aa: CASSLESSGKGDTQYF
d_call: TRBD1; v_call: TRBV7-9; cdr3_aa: CASSPQGAREQYF
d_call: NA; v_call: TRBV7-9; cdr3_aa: CASSSLEDFSSGANVLTF
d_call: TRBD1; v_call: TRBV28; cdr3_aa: CASSPVTRDRGYYGYTF
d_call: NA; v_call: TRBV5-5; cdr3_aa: CASSLGRGDQPQHF
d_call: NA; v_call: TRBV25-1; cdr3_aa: CASSAKWAYTQYF
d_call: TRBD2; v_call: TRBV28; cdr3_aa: CASSFSGSEETQYF
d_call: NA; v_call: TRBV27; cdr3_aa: CASSSLVDSNQPQHF
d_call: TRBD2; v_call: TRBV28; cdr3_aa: CASSPGLAVSYEQYF
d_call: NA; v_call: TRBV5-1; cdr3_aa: CASSSVGWDTGELFF
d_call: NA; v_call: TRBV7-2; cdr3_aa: CASTPRTASTDTQYF
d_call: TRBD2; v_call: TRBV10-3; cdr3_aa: CAISLSGGAPSSEQYF
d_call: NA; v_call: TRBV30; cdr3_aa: CAWDSSSYNEQFF
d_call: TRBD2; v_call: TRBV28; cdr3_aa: CASSLSAGGGNEQFF
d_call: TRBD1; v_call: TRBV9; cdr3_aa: CASSVGTGGSYEQYF
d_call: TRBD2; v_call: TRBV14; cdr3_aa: CASSQPTSGRNHEQFF
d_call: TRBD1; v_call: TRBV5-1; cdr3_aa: CASTPGGTGTTDTQYF
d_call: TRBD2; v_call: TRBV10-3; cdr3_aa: CAISSGLAYEQYF
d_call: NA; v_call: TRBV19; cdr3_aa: CASSIANGAYEQYF
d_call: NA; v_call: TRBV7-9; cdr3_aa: CASSLVGWRGMNTEAFF
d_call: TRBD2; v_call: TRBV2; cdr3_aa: CASSAGLAGGWDGELFF
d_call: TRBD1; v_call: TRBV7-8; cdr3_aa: CASSLAPGGWVPSEQYF
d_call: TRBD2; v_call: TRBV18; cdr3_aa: CASSPPSGTIYEQYF
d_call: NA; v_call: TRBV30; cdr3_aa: CAWSDTGSYEQYF
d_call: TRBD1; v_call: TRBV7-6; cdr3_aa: CASSSRTGPSQPQHF
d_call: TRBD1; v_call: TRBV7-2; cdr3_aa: CASSLGTGGAEQYF
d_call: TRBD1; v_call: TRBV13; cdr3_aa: CASSVGTDPGEKLFF
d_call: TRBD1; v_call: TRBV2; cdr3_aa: CASSGDRVASQPQHF
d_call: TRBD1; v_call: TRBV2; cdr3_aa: CASSLDRVYGYTF
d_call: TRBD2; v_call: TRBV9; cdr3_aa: CASSGSGRGQETQYF
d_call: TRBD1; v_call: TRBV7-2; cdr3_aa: CASRGTGRNSPLHF
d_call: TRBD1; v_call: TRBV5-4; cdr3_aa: CASSPNRGADGYTF
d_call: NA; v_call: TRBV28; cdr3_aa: CASRTLTVAFF
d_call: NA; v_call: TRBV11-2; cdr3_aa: CASSLLRAGELFF
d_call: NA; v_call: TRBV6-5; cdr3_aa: CASARAGDYGYTF
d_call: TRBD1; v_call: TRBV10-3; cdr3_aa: CAAWDRGGVTEAFF
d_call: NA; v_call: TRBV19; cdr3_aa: CASSIVGRELFF
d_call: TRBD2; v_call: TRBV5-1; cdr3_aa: CASSLVIAGREETQYF
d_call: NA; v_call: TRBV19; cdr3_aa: CASSPPPERRQPQHF
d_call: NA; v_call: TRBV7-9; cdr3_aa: CASSPGGWESYEQYF
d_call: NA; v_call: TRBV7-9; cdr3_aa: CASSLQNTEAFF